One and the same sample provided the 8 T cell receptor beta chains below, sequenced in a study of cytomegalovirus exposure and HLA in healthy donors. With 60 Vbeta and 13 Jbeta primers, the PCR was carried out. Profiled with immunoSEQ multiplex PCR; TCRdb holds only in-frame clones, not every one. The sample has fewer than 150,000 clones, around three quarters seen once. The material sequenced was PBMCs. These receptor sequences come from a human donor in good health.

This chain links TRBV6-5 with TRBJ2-7, with a possible D match to TRBD1 (5 bases). This CDR3 comprises 13 residues. Germline lookup yields CDR1 MNHEY and CDR2 SVGAGI. Trimming took 5 bases from V and 2 from J, leaving 10 bases between them. The chain's CDR3 is CASSRTPTYEQYF. The DNA of the CDR3 is TGTGCCAGCAGTAGGACACCAACCTACGAGCAGTACTTC.

This clone was recorded only once. The gene calls are TRBV28 and TRBJ2-5, with 9 positions matching TRBD2. V gave up 6 bases and J gave up 4 bases; unmatched junction bases: 3. The germline V gene encodes CDR1 MDHEN and CDR2 SYDVKM. The CDR3 is 13 residues long. The CDR3 DNA is TGTGCCAGCAGCCTAGCGGGGCGAGAGACCCAGTACTTC. Translated: CASSLAGRETQYF.

J is TRBJ1-6 and V is TRBV5-4; the match to TRBD1 covers 7 bases. Germline loops: CDR1 SGHNT, CDR2 YYREEE (reference sequence). There are 20 residues in the CDR3. Trimming took 3 bases from V and 0 from J; bases not matched to a gene: 15. This chain's CDR3 is CASSSVGTEFLSSYNSPLHF. As DNA, the CDR3 is TGTGCCAGCAGCTCAGTCGGGACAGAATTTTTAAGCTCCTATAATTCACCCCTCCACTTT.

The chain employs TRBV27 and TRBJ1-1; the D is unclear. Trimming stripped 3 bases from V and 1 base from J, with 9 bases between. Germline values: CDR1 MNHEY, CDR2 SMNVEV (reference sequence). The CDR3 runs to 14 residues. The CDR3 reads CASSFTESNTEAFF. The CDR3 region has the DNA TGTGCCAGCAGTTTTACAGAATCGAACACTGAAGCTTTCTTT.

In this sample, this clone turned up a few times. The rearrangement uses TRBV7-2 and TRBJ2-7; perhaps TRBD1 as D (7 bases). Germline CDR1 reads SGHTA; CDR2 reads FQGNSA. The ends were cut back, 5 bases at V and 3 bases at J, with 17 bases in the middle. The CDR3 has 15 amino acids. The CDR3, as DNA: TGTGCCAGCAGCGGAATGGCGGGACAGAACTACGAGCAGTACTTC. Residues: CASSGMAGQNYEQYF.

The chain combines TRBV7-9 with TRBJ2-1; 7 bases match TRBD2. Germline V CDR1 and CDR2: SEHNR, FQNEAQ (reference sequence). J lost 15 bases, V lost 5 bases, and 13 bases had no gene match. The CDR3 contains 13 residues. The DNA for the CDR3 is TGTGCCAGCAGCCCTACCTCGGGAGGCCCATCGTTCTTC. This encodes CASSPTSGGPSFF.

This chain joins TRBV15 and TRBJ2-5; maybe TRBD2 (6 bases). There are 14 residues in the CDR3. The ends were cut back, 1 base at V and 4 bases at J, with 10 bases in the middle. From germline, CDR1 is LNHNV and CDR2 YYDKDF (reference sequence). The CDR3 is CATSRGLERETQYF. As DNA, the CDR3 is TGTGCCACCAGCAGAGGACTAGAAAGAGAGACCCAGTACTTC. The variable domain in full, completed from reference TRBV15 and TRBJ2-5, reads DAMVIQNPRYQVTQFGKPVTLSCSQTLNHNVMYWYQQKSSQAPKLLFHYYDKDFNNEADTPDNFQSRRPNTSFCFLDIRSPGLGDTAMYLCATSRGLERETQYFGPGTRLLVL.

V is TRBV13 and J is TRBJ2-1; 10 bases map to TRBD2. The germline gives CDR1 PRHDT, CDR2 FYEKMQ (reference sequence). V dropped 1 base and J dropped 4; count of bases not matched to a gene: 4. This CDR3 spans 16 amino acids. The CDR3 coding sequence is TGTGCCAGCAGCTTAGTGACTAGCGGGCGATACAATGAGCAGTTCTTC. Translating it yields CASSLVTSGRYNEQFF.